The 20 T cell receptor beta chains below all came from one sample that was sequenced in a study of T cell repertoires in cytomegalovirus infection. Each CDR3 protein is one row after TCRdb ran MiXCR on the reads. The profile shows around 310,000 distinct CDR3 sequences, roughly 29% of them singletons. No antigens are known for them. The sample here was cultured PBMCs, taken from culture after CMV antigen stimulation. Source of these receptors: a human donor in good health (CMV status not recorded). Some clones in this sample may be carry-over from other donors' samples.

J is TRBJ2-4 and V is TRBV5-4, with a tentative D call TRBD2 (5 bases). Trimming took off 3 bases at V and 3 bases at J, with 13 bases between the two ends. Per germline, CDR1 SGHNT and CDR2 YYREEE (reference sequence). This CDR3 spans 15 amino acids. This CDR3 is CASSYPGEGKNIQYF. The CDR3 DNA reads TGTGCCAGCAGCTACCCAGGAGAGGGCAAAAACATTCAGTACTTC.

The chain has TRBV24-1 and TRBJ2-2; D unresolved. Trimming took 2 bases from V and 1 from J, leaving 4 bases between them. The CDR3 spans 14 residues. Germline CDR1 KGHDR, CDR2 SFDVKD. CDR3 nucleotides: TGTGCCACCAGTGATTGGGAGAACACCGGGGAGCTGTTTTTT. It yields the protein CATSDWENTGELFF.

This clonotype was recorded a few times. The chain has TRBV11-3 and TRBJ2-1; 8 nucleotides match TRBD1. Germline CDR1 SGHNT, CDR2 YENEEA. V trimming: 5 bases; J trimming: 0 bases; junction bases outside the gene matches: 3. CDR3 length equals 15 residues. CDR3 sequence (DNA): TGTGCCAGCAGCGGAACAGGGGGCTCCTACAATGAGCAGTTCTTC. Amino acids: CASSGTGGSYNEQFF.

This sequence joins TRBV2 and TRBJ2-5; 10 bases match TRBD2. The germline gives CDR1 SNHLY, CDR2 FYNNEI. This CDR3 is built from 16 residues. V lost 4 bases and J lost 4; bases outside the gene matches: 9. CDR3 DNA: TGTGCCAGCAGTGGGGCTAGCGGGAGTTTTTCAGAGACCCAGTACTTC. Translated: CASSGASGSFSETQYF.

In its sample, this clonotype was seen a few times. This rearrangement joins TRBV6-5 to TRBJ1-2, with a possible D match to TRBD1 (6 bases). Trimming cost V 6 bases and J 3 bases, with 17 bases left between them. The CDR3 totals 15 residues. Germline CDR1 is MNHEY and CDR2 is SVGAGI. The CDR3 region is CASSQGGSEYYGYTF. The CDR3 DNA follows: TGTGCCAGCAGCCAAGGGGGGTCAGAATACTATGGCTACACCTTC.

The CDR3 DNA follows: TGTGCCAGCAGTGAACTGGGGATAGGGAGCAATCAGCCCCAGCATTTT. It yields the protein CASSELGIGSNQPQHF. The J gene is TRBJ1-5, the V gene TRBV2; D is undetermined. The germline gives CDR1 SNHLY, CDR2 FYNNEI. Trimming left V 2 bases short and J 1 base short, with 12 bases between. The CDR3 totals 16 residues.

This clonotype was seen repeatedly, ten times or more. The V and J genes are TRBV7-6 and TRBJ2-6, with D perhaps matching TRBD2 (5 bases). V was pared by 1 base and J by 1 base, with 14 bases between. CDR1 and CDR2 (germline): SGHVS, FNYEAQ. This CDR3 has 18 amino acids. CDR3 sequence reads: CASSLGELEPSGANVLTF. The CDR3 DNA reads as TGTGCCAGCAGCTTAGGGGAGCTCGAACCGTCTGGGGCCAACGTCCTGACTTTC.

This clonotype appeared a few times. V is TRBV10-3 and J is TRBJ1-1; weak D call: TRBD1 (6 bases). CDR3 length: 13 residues. The germline V gene has CDR1 ENHRY and CDR2 SYGVKD. The V end was cut by 8 bases, the J end by 5 bases, with 15 bases between. CDR3 in amino acids: CAIQGGVGTEAFF. Here the CDR3 DNA reads TGTGCCATCCAAGGGGGGGTAGGGACTGAAGCTTTCTTT.

This clonotype was counted a few times. CDR3 residues: CASSEGAGRYGYTF. The CDR3 nucleotides read TGTGCCAGCAGTGAAGGGGCGGGGCGATATGGCTACACCTTC. The genes are TRBV2 and TRBJ1-2; a weak D match, TRBD1 (5 bases). The CDR3 runs 14 residues. Germline loops: CDR1 SNHLY, CDR2 FYNNEI. V lost 1 base to trimming and J lost 5 bases, with 11 bases between them.

The rearrangement joins TRBV7-6 to TRBJ1-1, with TRBD1 matching 8 bases. The CDR3 has 15 residues. V lost 5 bases, J lost 5 bases, and 10 bases stayed unmatched. CDR1 is SGHVS, CDR2 FNYEAQ, per germline. CDR3 amino acids: CASSGTGGGGTEAFF. The CDR3 DNA sequence: TGTGCCAGCAGCGGAACAGGGGGGGGTGGGACTGAAGCTTTCTTT.

This clonotype was observed a few times. The chain combines TRBV7-2 with TRBJ1-2; D unclear. This CDR3 is 17 amino acids long. Germline V gives CDR1 SGHTA, CDR2 FQGNSA. Trimming shortened V by 4 bases and J by 8 bases, and 26 bases separated the two germline ends. CDR3 residues: CASSSSPRGGGPDGYTF. The DNA of the CDR3 is TGTGCCAGCAGCTCATCCCCACGGGGAGGAGGTCCAGACGGCTACACCTTC.

V gene TRBV12-3 or TRBV12-4 combines with J gene TRBJ2-1, with a tentative D call TRBD1 (5 bases). The CDR3 is made up of 16 amino acids. V was clipped by 8 bases and J by 5 bases, with 22 bases between them. DNA of the CDR3: TGTGCCAGCGGGATTGCTACAGGTCGCGGACACAATGAGCAGTTCTTC. Amino acids: CASGIATGRGHNEQFF.

This clonotype has ten or more counts. This rearrangement joins TRBV9 to TRBJ1-2; D perhaps matches TRBD1 (5 bases). V dropped 4 bases and J dropped 7 bases, with 23 bases sitting between them. Germline V gene sequence: CDR1 SGDLS, CDR2 YYNGEE. This CDR3 region has 16 residues. The CDR3 coding sequence is TGTGCCAGCAGCCCAGAGAGGCGGGGGATCCACGGTGGCTACACCTTC. This codes for CASSPERRGIHGGYTF.

This clonotype was counted many times. At one end the junction does not follow the germline gene, possibly because of a read error. This chain links TRBV7-2 with TRBJ1-4; D is undetermined. This CDR3 is 11 amino acids long. CDR1 SGHTA and CDR2 FQGNSA come from the germline V gene. In DNA, the CDR3 is TGTGCCAGCAGCAACGACTACTCCTTCTCTTTT. As protein: CASSNDYSFSF. The full variable domain, completed using reference TRBV7-2 and TRBJ1-4, is GAGVSQSPSNKVTEKGKDVELRCDPISGHTALYWYRQSLGQGLEFLIYFQGNSAPDKSGLPSDRFSAERTGGSVSTLTIQRTQQEDSAVYLCASSNDYSFSFGSGTQLSVL.

The J gene is TRBJ1-1, the V gene TRBV7-9, with 7 nucleotides matching TRBD1. Trimming took 6 bases from V and 3 from J; bases not matched to a gene: 7. Germline CDR1 is SEHNR and CDR2 is FQNEAQ (reference sequence). The CDR3 contains 14 residues. CDR3 coding DNA: TGTGCCAGCAGAAACCACAGGGGAGACACTGAAGCTTTCTTT. This encodes CASRNHRGDTEAFF. The entire variable domain, with the rest obtained from reference TRBV7-9 and TRBJ1-1, is as follows: DTGVSQNPRHKITKRGQNVTFRCDPISEHNRLYWYRQTLGQGPEFLTYFQNEAQLEKSRLLSDRFSAERPKGSFSTLEIQRTEQGDSAMYLCASRNHRGDTEAFFGQGTRLTVV.

This clonotype was observed many times. The chain has TRBV5-1 and TRBJ1-3; maybe TRBD1 (6 bases). V was pared by 7 bases and J by 0 bases, with 14 bases between. CDR1 is SGHRS, CDR2 YFSETQ, per germline. CDR3 length equals 15 residues. CDR3 residues: CASQGDRLSGNTIYF. CDR3 nucleotide sequence: TGCGCCAGCCAAGGAGACAGGCTCTCTGGAAACACCATATATTTT. Drawing the rest from reference TRBV5-1 and TRBJ1-3, the complete variable domain is KAGVTQTPRYLIKTRGQQVTLSCSPISGHRSVSWYQQTPGQGLQFLFEYFSETQRNKGNFPGRFSGRQFSNSRSEMNVSTLELGDSALYLCASQGDRLSGNTIYFGEGSWLTVV.

This clonotype showed up just a few times. This sequence joins TRBV7-9 and TRBJ1-2, with 8 nucleotides matching TRBD1. The CDR3 extends over 19 amino acids. V gave up 0 bases and J gave up 1 base; unmatched junction bases: 13. The germline CDR1 and CDR2 sequences are SEHNR and FQNEAQ (reference sequence). The CDR3 nucleotides are TGTGCCAGCAGCTTAGCTCGGGCCAGGGGGCGATTTTTTAACTATGGCTACACCTTC. Translating it yields CASSLARARGRFFNYGYTF. The entire variable domain, with the rest obtained from reference TRBV7-9 and TRBJ1-2, is as follows: DTGVSQNPRHKITKRGQNVTFRCDPISEHNRLYWYRQTLGQGPEFLTYFQNEAQLEKSRLLSDRFSAERPKGSFSTLEIQRTEQGDSAMYLCASSLARARGRFFNYGYTFGSGTRLTVV.

In nucleotides, the CDR3 is TGCAGTGCTAGAGACCAAGGTCGAGCGGACGAGACCCAGTACTTC. Translated: CSARDQGRADETQYF. This chain connects TRBV20-1 to TRBJ2-5, with D possibly being TRBD2 (5 bases). The CDR3 sequence is 15 residues long. With 0 bases removed from V and 5 bases from J, the gap between germline ends came to 16 bases. CDR1 is DFQATT and CDR2 is SNEGSKA in the germline V gene (reference sequence).

The chain recombines TRBV6-6 with TRBJ1-2; D unresolved. Germline CDR1 MNHNY, CDR2 SVGAGI (reference sequence). CDR3 length: 14 amino acids. The V and J ends lost 0 bases and 1 base respectively, with 6 bases between them. The CDR3 sequence: CASSYSPDNYGYTF. Here the CDR3 DNA reads TGTGCCAGCAGTTACTCTCCAGATAACTATGGCTACACCTTC.

V is TRBV7-9 and J is TRBJ1-5, with 10 nucleotides matching TRBD1. This CDR3 has 14 amino acids. Germline lookup yields CDR1 SEHNR and CDR2 FQNEAQ (reference sequence). V lost 4 bases to trimming and J lost 5 bases; unmatched junction nucleotides: 2. The chain's CDR3 is CASSSTGGHQPQHF. For the CDR3, the DNA is TGTGCCAGCAGCTCGACAGGGGGCCATCAGCCCCAGCATTTT.